One and the same sample provided the 16 T cell receptor beta chains below, sequenced in a study of blood T cell repertoires in COVID-19. The table came from immunoSEQ multiplex PCR; TCRdb's copy has only in-frame clones and leaves some out. This sample has approximately 94,000 clones, with less than 85% found just once. Input material: peripheral blood. The source is a human donor in a cohort sampled during active COVID-19.

The CDR3, as DNA: TGTGCCAGCAGCCAAGGGGGACAGGGCCGCACAGATACGCAGTATTTT. It codes for CASSQGGQGRTDTQYF. V and J are TRBV3-1 (or the pseudogene TRBV3-2) and TRBJ2-3; 9 positions agree with TRBD1. The CDR3 covers 16 residues. In germline, CDR1 is LGHDT, CDR2 YNNKEL (reference sequence). The junction had 3 bases not matched to a gene; V was cut back by 1 base and J by 1 base.

This clone was detected only a few times. The rearrangement links TRBV28 to TRBJ2-5; D is possibly TRBD2 (5 bases). The CDR3 is 14 residues long. V gave up 2 bases and J gave up 0 bases, with 7 bases separating them. Germline-derived CDR1 and CDR2 are MDHEN and SYDVKM. CDR3 in amino acids: CASSLRTYQETQYF. The DNA for the CDR3 is TGTGCCAGCAGTTTACGGACTTACCAAGAGACCCAGTACTTC.

The CDR3 loop is CASSIGRGGNTEAFF. CDR3 DNA sequence: TGTGCCAGTAGTATTGGGAGAGGGGGGAACACTGAAGCTTTCTTT. V is TRBV19 and J is TRBJ1-1; possibly TRBD1 for D (6 bases). The CDR3 is 15 amino acids. Germline V gene lookup returns CDR1 LNHDA and CDR2 SQIVND (reference sequence). V dropped 3 bases and J dropped 1 base, with 12 bases sitting between them.

The chain is built from TRBV14 and TRBJ2-1; the match to TRBD1 covers 12 bases. J was trimmed by 8 bases and V by 1 base; bases with no gene match: 3. This CDR3 comprises 15 residues. CDR1 is SGHDN, CDR2 FVKESK, per germline. This CDR3 reads CASSQGGTGGHEQFF. The CDR3 nucleotides are TGTGCCAGCAGCCAAGGTGGGACAGGGGGCCATGAGCAGTTCTTC.

CDR3 residues: CASSQDRGSYNSPLHF. The CDR3 DNA sequence: TGCGCCAGCAGCCAAGATCGCGGCTCCTATAATTCACCCCTCCACTTT. The chain employs TRBV4-1 and TRBJ1-6; D is undetermined. CDR3 length equals 16 residues. Trimming removed 0 bases at V and 0 bases at J, with 6 bases between. Germline V gene sequence: CDR1 MGHRA, CDR2 YSYEKL.

This clone has a single count. The chain is built from TRBV5-1 and TRBJ1-4; D might be TRBD1 (5 bases). With 4 bases removed from V and 5 bases from J, the gap between germline ends came to 18 bases. Germline loops: CDR1 SGHRS, CDR2 YFSETQ. The CDR3 covers 16 residues. This CDR3 reads CASSTGDLLGNEKLFF. The CDR3 nucleotides are TGCGCCAGCAGCACGGGGGACTTACTGGGAAATGAAAAACTGTTTTTT.

This chain uses TRBV6-5 with TRBJ1-3, with 7 bases matching TRBD1. Germline assignment: CDR1 MNHEY and CDR2 SVGAGI. The trim removed 10 bases at V and 4 bases at J, leaving 7 bases unmatched. The CDR3 totals 13 residues. CDR3 nucleotide sequence: TGTGCCACCGCGACAGGGAAAGGAAACACCATATATTTT. This gives the protein CATATGKGNTIYF.

V usage is TRBV18 and J usage is TRBJ2-1; 8 nucleotides match TRBD1. The germline V gene has CDR1 KGHSH and CDR2 LQKENI. J was trimmed by 7 bases and V by 1 base; bases with no gene match: 6. The CDR3 sequence is 15 residues long. CDR3 nucleotide sequence: TGTGCCAGCTCACCACGACAGGACAGGGTGAATGAGCAGTTCTTC. This sequence encodes CASSPRQDRVNEQFF.

J is TRBJ2-3 and V is TRBV5-6, with D perhaps matching TRBD2 (5 bases). CDR1 is SGHDT and CDR2 is YYEEEE in the germline V gene. Trimming left V 2 bases short and J 3 bases short, with 10 bases between. CDR3 length: 14 residues. DNA for the CDR3: TGTGCCAGCAGCTTCGGGGATGGGACAGATACGCAGTATTTT. This codes for CASSFGDGTDTQYF.

V usage is TRBV6-1 and J usage is TRBJ2-7; TRBD2 aligns across 7 bases. The CDR3 contains 16 residues. The germline gives CDR1 MNHNS, CDR2 SASEGT. J lost 3 bases, V lost 1 base, and 9 bases had no gene match. CDR3 in amino acids: CASSEGSWTRVYEQYF. The DNA for the CDR3 is TGTGCCAGCAGTGAAGGTAGCTGGACTAGAGTCTACGAGCAGTACTTC.

The chain is built from TRBV6-2 or TRBV6-3 and TRBJ1-1; D possibly corresponds to TRBD1 (5 bases). CDR3 length: 12 amino acids. Germline CDR1 reads MNHEY; CDR2 reads SVGEGT. V lost 4 bases and J lost 3, with 6 bases in between. The CDR3 bases are TGTGCCAGCAGTTGGGGGGACACTGAAGCTTTCTTT. Translating gives CASSWGDTEAFF.

The chain couples TRBV19 to TRBJ1-2; TRBD1 matches at 7 bases. This CDR3 comprises 12 residues. Germline assignment: CDR1 LNHDA and CDR2 SQIVND (reference sequence). V gave up 4 bases and J gave up 7 bases; unmatched junction bases: 3. CDR3 sequence reads: CASSTGQVGYTF. The CDR3 DNA reads TGTGCCAGTAGTACCGGACAGGTTGGCTACACCTTC.

V gene TRBV11-2 combines with J gene TRBJ1-2; D might be TRBD1 (5 bases). Trimming stripped 5 bases from V and 0 bases from J, with 13 bases between. Germline V gives CDR1 SGHAT, CDR2 FQNNGV. The CDR3 is 15 residues long. The CDR3 spells CASSHPGSANYGYTF. CDR3 coding DNA: TGTGCCAGCAGCCACCCAGGGTCCGCTAACTATGGCTACACCTTC.

CDR3: CASSFRGAGNTIYF. Here the CDR3 DNA reads TGTGCCAGCAGTTTCCGGGGGGCTGGAAACACCATATATTTT. The rearrangement links TRBV14 to TRBJ1-3, with TRBD1 as a possible D gene (5 bases). Trimming left V 6 bases short and J 2 bases short, with 11 bases between. Germline V gene sequence: CDR1 SGHDN, CDR2 FVKESK. This CDR3 region has 14 residues.

This clone is medium-sized in the sample. The rearrangement links TRBV13 to TRBJ2-5; 11 bases align to TRBD2. CDR3 length equals 16 residues. J was trimmed by 5 bases and V by 2 bases; bases with no gene match: 7. Germline CDR1 reads PRHDT; CDR2 reads FYEKMQ (reference sequence). CDR3 nucleotide sequence: TGTGCCAGCAGCTTATGGCTAGCGGGGGGCGGGGAGACCCAGTACTTC. It translates to CASSLWLAGGGETQYF.

The genes are TRBV6-2 or TRBV6-3 and TRBJ2-1; 12 bases map to TRBD2. CDR1 is MNHEY, CDR2 SVGEGT, per germline. The CDR3 is 16 amino acids. V lost 4 bases and J lost 2; bases outside the gene matches: 3. The CDR3 nucleotides are TGTGCCAGCAGTTTTCTAGCGGGAGGGCCCTACAATGAGCAGTTCTTC. This encodes CASSFLAGGPYNEQFF.